A single sample is the source of the 20 T cell receptor beta chains below, sequenced in a study of shared clonotypes between healthy human individuals. Some clones are missing from TCRdb's copy, which holds only in-frame ones; the method was immunoSEQ multiplex PCR. The sample contains about 490,000 clones, about 79% of which appear only once. The sequenced material came from PBMCs. The receptors come from a woman aged 40-49 years in good health. Some clones in this sample may be carry-over from other donors' samples.

This clone was observed a few times. The chain uses TRBV5-6 and TRBJ2-2; no firm D call. CDR3 length: 14 residues. Trimming removed 4 bases at V and 3 bases at J, with 10 bases between. CDR1 and CDR2 (germline): SGHDT, YYEEEE. The CDR3 reads CASSPRVDTGELFF. Written as DNA, the CDR3 is TGTGCCAGCAGCCCTCGGGTGGACACCGGGGAGCTGTTTTTT. Looking up the rest from reference TRBV5-6 and TRBJ2-2 gives the full variable domain: DAGVTQSPTHLIKTRGQQVTLRCSPKSGHDTVSWYQQALGQGPQFIFQYYEEEERQRGNFPDRFSGHQFPNYSSELNVNALLLGDSALYLCASSPRVDTGELFFGEGSRLTVL.

The rearrangement uses TRBV14 and TRBJ2-1; 13 bases match TRBD2. The CDR3 consists of 19 residues. The J segment lost 6 bases and the V segment lost 5 bases, leaving 16 bases of the junction unmatched. Germline V CDR1 and CDR2: SGHDN, FVKESK. CDR3 nucleotides: TGTGCCAGCAGCGATACTCCGGGACTAGCGGGATCCGGGGGCAATGAGCAGTTCTTC. Translation gives CASSDTPGLAGSGGNEQFF.

This chain uses TRBV19 with TRBJ2-7; the match to TRBD1 covers 8 bases. Germline V CDR1 and CDR2: LNHDA, SQIVND (reference sequence). This CDR3 is 13 amino acids long. Germline trimming cut 3 bases from V and 3 bases from J; bases unmatched to any gene: 1. This chain's CDR3 is CASSMGQDYEQYF. CDR3 sequence (DNA): TGTGCCAGTAGTATGGGACAGGACTACGAGCAGTACTTC.

This chain uses TRBV5-3 with TRBJ1-3, with unresolved D. TRBV5-3 is flagged as an ORF with uncertain function. The CDR3 runs to 17 residues. Trimming took 1 base from V and 0 from J, leaving 14 bases between them. The CDR3 DNA is TGTGCCAGAAGCTTGTTTAGAGCAGCTACCTCTGGAAACACCATATATTTT. Protein: CARSLFRAATSGNTIYF.

With regard to this clone: It is likely a read error: a sequence one base away is far more abundant. Other DNA sequences within the sample encode an identical CDR3. This chain joins TRBV30 and TRBJ1-1; 7 bases are shared with TRBD1. Per the germline V gene, CDR1 is GTSNPN and CDR2 is SVGIG (reference sequence). This CDR3 has 13 amino acids. The CDR3, as DNA: TGTGCCTGTGACGGACTCAGGGGGTTTGAAGCTTTCTTC. It specifies CACDGLRGFEAFF.

There are a few counts of this clone. The gene calls are TRBV30 and TRBJ2-7; TRBD2 agrees at 7 bases. V trimming: 0 bases; J trimming: 1 base; junction bases outside the gene matches: 9. Germline lookup yields CDR1 GTSNPN and CDR2 SVGIG (reference sequence). The CDR3 length is 16 residues. The CDR3 loop is CAWSVWEGRPSYEQYF. In DNA form, the CDR3 reads TGTGCCTGGAGTGTATGGGAGGGCAGACCTTCCTACGAGCAGTACTTC.

The chain combines TRBV6-6 with TRBJ1-5; tentative D call: TRBD1 (5 bases). Trimming shortened V by 0 bases and J by 2 bases, and 11 bases separated the two germline ends. The germline V gene has CDR1 MNHNY and CDR2 SVGAGI (reference sequence). CDR3 size: 16 residues. CDR3 sequence (DNA): TGTGCCAGCAGTTACTCTGGGGGAGCGGGCAATCAGCCCCAGCATTTT. Its translation is CASSYSGGAGNQPQHF.

The chain links TRBV5-4 to TRBJ1-1; 11 bases agree with TRBD1. CDR1 is SGHNT and CDR2 is YYREEE in the germline V gene (reference sequence). This CDR3 has 14 amino acids. The ends lost 3 bases at V and 6 bases at J; junction bases unmatched: 4. The CDR3 DNA is TGTGCCAGCAGCTGGGACAGGGGGGAGGCTGAAGCTTTCTTT. It codes for CASSWDRGEAEAFF.

A remark on this clone: A much larger clone differs from this one at a single base, so this may be a read error. This rearrangement joins TRBV9 to TRBJ2-5; the D is unclear. Between the trimmed V and J ends, which lost 0 bases and 4 bases, there was a span of 1 base. Germline values: CDR1 SGDLS, CDR2 YYNGEE. The CDR3 is 11 amino acids. The CDR3 reads CASSVVETQYF. The CDR3 nucleotides are TGTGCCAGCAGCGTAGTAGAGACCCAGTACTTC.

In DNA form, the CDR3 reads TGTGCCAGTAGCAAGAGCGAGGCCGGGGAGCTGTTTTTT. It codes for CASSKSEAGELFF. The chain recombines TRBV19 with TRBJ2-2; the D is unclear. The V gene lost 6 bases and the J gene lost 6 bases, with 11 bases spanning the gap. Per the germline V gene, CDR1 is LNHDA and CDR2 is SQIVND (reference sequence). The CDR3 loop spans 13 amino acids.

The chain couples TRBV14 to TRBJ2-2, with D uncertain. Germline lookup yields CDR1 SGHDN and CDR2 FVKESK. V was clipped by 1 base and J by 5 bases, with 11 bases between them. The length of the CDR3 is 15 residues. The CDR3 protein is CASSQARAETGELFF. The CDR3 DNA is TGTGCCAGCAGCCAAGCACGGGCAGAGACCGGGGAGCTGTTTTTT.

The CDR3 DNA sequence: TGTGCCAGCAGCCAATTCCGGAACACTGAAGCTTTCTTT. This codes for CASSQFRNTEAFF. The chain uses TRBV14 and TRBJ1-1; the D is unclear. Deletions cut 2 bases from V and 1 base from J, with 5 bases between. Germline lookup yields CDR1 SGHDN and CDR2 FVKESK. The CDR3 sequence is 13 residues long.

The chain employs TRBV28 and TRBJ1-1; D is ambiguous. CDR1 MDHEN and CDR2 SYDVKM come from the germline V gene. The CDR3 consists of 14 residues. V was trimmed by 2 bases and J by 5 bases, leaving 12 bases between them. The CDR3 DNA is TGTGCCAGCAGTTTACCCCTGGGCGGAACTGAAGCTTTCTTT. It codes for CASSLPLGGTEAFF.

With regard to this clone: This may stem from a read error, because a much larger clone lies one nucleotide away. The chain is built from TRBV5-4 and TRBJ2-2, with 12 bases matching TRBD2. This CDR3 has 16 amino acids. Germline CDR1 and CDR2: SGHNT and YYREEE (reference sequence). The CDR3 protein is CASRRLAGADTGGLFF. In DNA form, the CDR3 reads TGTGCCAGCAGACGACTAGCGGGAGCGGACACCGGGGGGCTGTTTTTT.

With respect to this clone: A much larger clone is a single base away; this may be a read error. The conserved closing phenylalanine or tryptophan is absent in this CDR3, likely reflecting a read error. The V call is TRBV5-4, the J call TRBJ2-3; D is ambiguous. The CDR3 consists of 12 residues. Germline CDR1 is SGHNT and CDR2 is YYREEE (reference sequence). V lost 2 bases and J 1 base, leaving 2 bases between the germline ends. CDR3 sequence: CASSFGTDTQYS. In DNA, the CDR3 is TGTGCCAGCAGCTTCGGCACAGATACGCAGTATTCT.

The chain joins TRBV7-9 to TRBJ2-3; no clear D. Germline values: CDR1 SEHNR, CDR2 FQNEAQ (reference sequence). This CDR3 comprises 13 residues. Trimming took off 5 bases at V and 5 bases at J, with 11 bases between the two ends. The CDR3 reads CASSLGLRDTQYF. Written as DNA, the CDR3 is TGTGCCAGCAGCCTAGGGTTGAGAGATACGCAGTATTTT. The variable domain in full, completed from reference TRBV7-9 and TRBJ2-3, reads DTGVSQNPRHKITKRGQNVTFRCDPISEHNRLYWYRQTLGQGPEFLTYFQNEAQLEKSRLLSDRFSAERPKGSFSTLEIQRTEQGDSAMYLCASSLGLRDTQYFGPGTRLTVL.

Comments on this clone: At one boundary the junction diverges from the germline segment, which might be a read error. The chain employs TRBV6-6 and TRBJ1-1, with 7 bases fitting TRBD1. Germline V gene lookup returns CDR1 MNHNY and CDR2 SVGAGI (reference sequence). The CDR3 sequence is 15 residues long. CDR3 amino acids: CASSYSGGGNTETFF. The CDR3 DNA reads as TGTGCCAGCAGTTACTCGGGAGGGGGCAACACTGAAACTTTCTTT.

The chain combines TRBV7-9 with TRBJ2-7; 8 bases are a match to TRBD2. Trimming took 7 bases from V and 3 from J; bases not matched to a gene: 8. CDR1 SEHNR and CDR2 FQNEAQ come from the germline V gene (reference sequence). There are 14 residues in the CDR3. CDR3 in DNA: TGTGCCAGCAACAGAGCGGGGGAGAACTACGAGCAGTACTTC. It encodes CASNRAGENYEQYF.

The chain joins TRBV5-4 to TRBJ1-1; a weak D match, TRBD1 (6 bases). The CDR3 is made up of 16 amino acids. Germline CDR1 and CDR2: SGHNT and YYREEE (reference sequence). V was pared by 3 bases and J by 0 bases, with 15 bases between. The DNA of the CDR3 is TGTGCCAGCAGCTCCCCCTCAGGGGACTTGAACACTGAAGCTTTCTTT. It specifies CASSSPSGDLNTEAFF.

The chain uses TRBV6-1 and TRBJ1-4, with 7 bases fitting TRBD1. Per the germline V gene, CDR1 is MNHNS and CDR2 is SASEGT. The CDR3 totals 15 residues. V dropped 6 bases and J dropped 5; count of bases not matched to a gene: 9. For the CDR3, the DNA is TGTGCCAGCAGGACCCTGACAGGGTCCAATGAAAAACTGTTTTTT. Its translation: CASRTLTGSNEKLFF.